Judged by abundance, the clone carrying this T cell receptor (gamma chain) is medium-sized. Its cognate antigen is unknown. This sample is drawn from a study of Vδ1+ human thymocytes. Study-wide points: Approximately 19% of thymic delta-chain sequences were Vdelta2, with few Vdelta3, unlike blood Vdelta1+ controls. TRD repertoires were essentially private, unlike widely shared TRG clonotypes. In the thymus, TRG and TRD repertoires looked highly polyclonal with Gaussian CDR3 lengths.

Per the germline V gene, CDR1 is GITISATS and CDR2 is ISYDGTV (reference sequence). The CDR3 has 12 amino acids. Trimming at V came to 4 bases and at J to 12 bases, leaving 12 bases not matched to a gene. Alphabeta T cells were depleted, then CD3+ Vdelta1+ Vdelta2- thymocytes were FACS-sorted. Sequences come from RNA converted to cDNA by reverse transcription. Multiplex PCR used pooled V-gene forward primers and a constant-region reverse primer to amplify CDR3s. TCRdb called clones from the multiplex PCR reads again using CATT. In the table there are about 6,500 gamma-chain clones, around two fifths of which are singletons.

The sequencing input was Vdelta1+ gamma-delta thymocytes from the thymus. This sample's subset: FACS-sorted CD3+ TCRalphabeta- TCRVdelta1+ TCRVdelta2- thymocytes. The chain links TRGV9 to TRGJ1 or TRGJ2. The TCR sequence derives from a boy younger than two who had congenital heart surgery. CDR3 sequence reads: CALWDLRGRKLF. The CDR3 DNA follows: TGTGCCTTGTGGGACCTCCGGGGGAGGAAACTCTTT.